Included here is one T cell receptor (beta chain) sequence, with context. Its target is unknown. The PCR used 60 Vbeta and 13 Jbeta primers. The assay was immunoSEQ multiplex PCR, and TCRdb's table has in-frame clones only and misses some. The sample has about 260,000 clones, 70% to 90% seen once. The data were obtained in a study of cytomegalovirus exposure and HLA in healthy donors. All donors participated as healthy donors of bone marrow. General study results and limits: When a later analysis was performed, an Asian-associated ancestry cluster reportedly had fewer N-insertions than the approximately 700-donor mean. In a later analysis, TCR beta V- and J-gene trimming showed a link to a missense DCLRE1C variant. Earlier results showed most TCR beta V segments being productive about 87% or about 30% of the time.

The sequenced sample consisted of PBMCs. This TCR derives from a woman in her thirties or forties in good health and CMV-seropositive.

The CDR3 loop reads CASSPLGNQPQHF. CDR3 coding DNA: TGTGCCAGCAGTCCCCTCGGCAATCAGCCCCAGCATTTT. The rearrangement uses TRBV27 and TRBJ1-5; D not resolved. This CDR3 is 13 amino acids long. Germline CDR1 and CDR2: MNHEY and SMNVEV (reference sequence). The germline V and J ends were trimmed by 5 bases and 2 bases, with 7 bases remaining between them.